Detailed here is one T cell receptor (beta chain). Looked up from germline, CDR1 is MGHDK and CDR2 is SYGVNS. There are 14 residues in the CDR3. The V gene lost 6 bases and the J gene lost 5 bases, with 16 bases spanning the gap. In the source study's methods: Estimation of nucleated cell counts relied on the amplification of reference gene primers. Sequencing used immunoSEQ multiplex PCR; TCRdb keeps in-frame clones, though not all of them. The V and J calls and clone size were taken over from that table, and D and trimming were inferred from the DNA. Of about 190,000 clones listed, 75% to 90% are singletons. This sample was taken from a study of blood T cell repertoires in COVID-19. At the level of the study: PBMCs, B-cell-depleted T cells, or T cells were the source of the cDNA or gDNA that made up the material.

The chain uses TRBV25-1 and TRBJ2-5; tentative D call: TRBD2 (5 bases). This TCR came from a man between 40 and 49 years old with acute or convalescent COVID-19. The material sequenced was peripheral blood. CDR3 residues: CASSHPEGVETQYF. Written as DNA, the CDR3 is TGTGCCAGCAGCCATCCAGAGGGAGTCGAGACCCAGTACTTC.